This TCR beta chain comes out of a study of blood T cell repertoires in COVID-19. The CDR3 covers 14 residues. V lost 3 bases to trimming and J lost 1 base, with 9 bases between them. The germline gives CDR1 SNHLY, CDR2 FYNNEI. This clone was counted a few times. Profiled with immunoSEQ multiplex PCR; TCRdb holds only in-frame clones, not every one. The repertoire holds 190,000 or so clones, with around 92% as singletons. This rearrangement joins TRBV2 to TRBJ1-1; D is perhaps TRBD1 (6 bases). Sequencing was performed on PBMCs or T cells enriched from blood (not recorded which). The receptor was derived from a woman under 30 who had recovered from COVID-19. The CDR3 nucleotides are TGTGCCAGCAGTGAGCCCAGGGGGAACACTGAAGCTTTCTTT. It translates to CASSEPRGNTEAFF.